The 3 T cell receptor beta chains given below trace back to one sample, sequenced in a study of T cells in Graves' hyperthyroidism and ophthalmopathy. The TCR beta CDR3 regions underwent amplification using RNA transcripts as the source. A set of HTBI primers served as the primers for a first-round RT-PCR of the TCR CDR3. Each CDR3 protein is one row after TCRdb ran MiXCR on the multiplex PCR reads. The sample contains almost 350,000 distinct CDR3 sequences, 15% to 20% of which appear only once. Sequenced sample: blood. These receptors were taken from a woman aged 40 to 50 with Graves' ophthalmopathy.

This clonotype appeared many times. The rearrangement uses TRBV6-2 or TRBV6-3 and TRBJ1-5; D gene ambiguous. The CDR3 length is 17 residues. Germline-derived CDR1 and CDR2 are MNHEY and SVGEGT. V was pared by 7 bases and J by 4 bases, with 23 bases between. Written as DNA, the CDR3 is TGTGCCAGCACCGGTGGACCGGACCAAAGGCCTAATCAGCCCCAGCATTTT. Its translation: CASTGGPDQRPNQPQHF.

This clonotype was recorded many times. A junction boundary mismatches the germline segment, possibly from a read error. The CDR3 is CVSSQTRGVGSGNTIYF. CDR3 sequence (DNA): TGTGTCAGCAGCCAAACCAGGGGAGTAGGATCGGGAAACACCATATATTTT. The J gene is TRBJ1-3, the V gene TRBV4-2; D is possibly TRBD1 (6 bases). The CDR3 length is 17 residues. Germline V gene lookup returns CDR1 LGHNA and CDR2 YNFKEQ.

This rearrangement joins TRBV5-1 to TRBJ2-6, with TRBD2 identical over 7 bases. The length of the CDR3 is 18 residues. V lost 6 bases, J lost 0 bases, and 12 bases stayed unmatched. Germline lookup yields CDR1 SGHRS and CDR2 YFSETQ. CDR3 DNA sequence: TGCGCCAGCAAAATGGTCGGGAGGCAGCCCTCTGGGGCCAACGTCCTGACTTTC. Translated, it gives CASKMVGRQPSGANVLTF.